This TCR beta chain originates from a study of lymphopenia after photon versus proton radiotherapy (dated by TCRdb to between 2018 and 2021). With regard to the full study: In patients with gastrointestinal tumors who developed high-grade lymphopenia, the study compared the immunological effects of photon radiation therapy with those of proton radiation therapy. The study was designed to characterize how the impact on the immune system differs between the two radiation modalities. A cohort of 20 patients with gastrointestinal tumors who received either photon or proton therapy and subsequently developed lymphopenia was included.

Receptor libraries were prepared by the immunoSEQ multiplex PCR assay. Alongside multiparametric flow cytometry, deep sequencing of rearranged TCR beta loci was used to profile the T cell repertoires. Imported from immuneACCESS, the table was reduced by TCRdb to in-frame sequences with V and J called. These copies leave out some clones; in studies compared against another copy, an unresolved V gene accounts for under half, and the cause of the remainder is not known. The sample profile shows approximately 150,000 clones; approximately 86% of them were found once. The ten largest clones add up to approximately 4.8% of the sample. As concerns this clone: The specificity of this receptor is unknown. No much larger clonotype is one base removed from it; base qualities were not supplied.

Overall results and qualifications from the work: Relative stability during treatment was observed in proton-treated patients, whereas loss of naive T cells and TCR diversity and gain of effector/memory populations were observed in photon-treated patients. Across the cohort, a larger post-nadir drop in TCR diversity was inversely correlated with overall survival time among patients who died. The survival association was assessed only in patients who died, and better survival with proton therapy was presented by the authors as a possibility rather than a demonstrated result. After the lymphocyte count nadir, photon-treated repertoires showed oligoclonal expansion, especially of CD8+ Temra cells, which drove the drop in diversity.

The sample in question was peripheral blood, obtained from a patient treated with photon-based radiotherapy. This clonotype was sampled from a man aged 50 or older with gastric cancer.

The CDR3 amino acid sequence is: CASSRDRVGETQYF. The DNA sequence is as follows: TGCGCCAGCAGTCGGGACAGGGTAGGAGAGACCCAGTACTTC. The chain links TRBV5-1 with TRBJ2-5; a stretch of 9 junction bases matches TRBD1. The germline V gene provides CDR1 SGHRS and CDR2 YFSETQ. Ends trimmed: V by 5 bases, J by 4 bases; bases unmatched to a gene: 6. The cysteine opens and the phenylalanine closes a CDR3 of 14 amino acids. The kept DNA is CDR3 alone, 42 bases in frame from the first base.